The 27 T cell receptor beta chains reported below all come from one sample, sequenced in a study of Ad26.COV2.S vaccination and SARS-CoV-2 variants. Sequencing was performed with immunoSEQ multiplex PCR; in TCRdb, only in-frame clones are kept and a portion is missing. The table lists about 350,000 clones, 87% of them singletons. Treatment of the sample: approximately 18 received Ad26.COV2.S at low or high dose, single or two shots; roughly five received placebo; per-sample allocation not given. The samples were gathered on day 63 after the first injection of vaccine or placebo. The specimen was peripheral blood, collected in a trial of Ad26.COV2.S vaccine versus placebo. These receptors were taken from a person between 18 and 60 years old who received the Ad26.COV2.S COVID-19 vaccine or a placebo.

The genes are TRBV10-3 and TRBJ1-6; 7 positions match TRBD1. After removal of 3 bases from V and 7 bases from J, the junction contained 6 bases not matched to a gene. CDR1 and CDR2 (germline): ENHRY, SYGVKD. This CDR3 has 15 residues. CDR3 residues: CAISDIDRVNSPLHF. Written as DNA, the CDR3 is TGTGCCATCAGTGATATCGACAGGGTAAATTCACCCCTCCACTTT.

The chain joins TRBV18 to TRBJ1-1, with D uncertain. Germline lookup yields CDR1 KGHSH and CDR2 LQKENI. CDR3 length: 13 residues. Deletions cut 1 base from V and 7 bases from J, with 10 bases between. CDR3 in amino acids: CASSPRGFGEAFF. CDR3 sequence (DNA): TGTGCCAGCTCACCACGGGGTTTCGGTGAAGCTTTCTTT.

There are a few counts of this clone. The chain joins TRBV12-5 to TRBJ1-5, with no clear D. Germline assignment: CDR1 LGHNT and CDR2 FRNRAP. V dropped 1 base and J dropped 6 bases, with 16 bases sitting between them. The CDR3 loop spans 16 amino acids. The CDR3 loop is CASGLGPSSSGQPQHF. In DNA form, the CDR3 reads TGTGCTAGTGGTTTGGGGCCGTCATCGTCTGGTCAGCCCCAGCATTTT.

The chain uses TRBV7-2 and TRBJ2-5; tentatively, D is TRBD1 or TRBD2 (5 bases each). This CDR3 contains 15 residues. Germline assignment: CDR1 SGHTA and CDR2 FQGNSA. Trimming stripped 2 bases from V and 5 bases from J, with 15 bases between. This CDR3 reads CASSLSGPKGETQYF. For the CDR3, the DNA is TGTGCCAGCAGCTTATCGGGGCCCAAAGGGGAGACCCAGTACTTC.

V and J are TRBV14 and TRBJ1-6; D remains unclear. Germline CDR1 is SGHDN and CDR2 is FVKESK. V gave up 4 bases and J gave up 9 bases, with 10 bases separating them. The CDR3 contains 13 residues. CDR3 nucleotide sequence: TGTGCCAGCAGCCGGCAAGTACTTTCACCCCTCCACTTT. It yields the protein CASSRQVLSPLHF.

In its sample, this clone was seen a few times. The rearrangement joins TRBV6-2 or TRBV6-3 to TRBJ1-1, with TRBD1 matching over 11 bases. Per germline, CDR1 MNHEY and CDR2 SVGEGT. The CDR3 is made up of 15 amino acids. The trim removed 6 bases at V and 5 bases at J, leaving 8 bases unmatched. CDR3 in amino acids: CASSRTGGRGTEAFF. The CDR3 region has the DNA TGTGCCAGCAGCCGGACAGGGGGCAGGGGGACTGAAGCTTTCTTT.

This chain joins TRBV5-6 and TRBJ2-5; D is uncertain. CDR3 size: 12 residues. Germline V gives CDR1 SGHDT, CDR2 YYEEEE. The V and J ends lost 4 bases and 5 bases respectively, with 9 bases between them. The CDR3 DNA is TGTGCCAGCAGCCTGTTGGGCGAGACCCAGTACTTC. The encoded protein is CASSLLGETQYF.

The chain recombines TRBV5-1 with TRBJ2-7; 9 bases are a match to TRBD1. The CDR3 is 16 amino acids. The germline gives CDR1 SGHRS, CDR2 YFSETQ. Germline trimming cut 0 bases from V and 4 bases from J; bases unmatched to any gene: 8. CDR3 bases: TGCGCCAGCAGCTTGGCCCTAGGGACAGGGAGTTACGAGCAGTACTTC. The encoded protein is CASSLALGTGSYEQYF.

The chain couples TRBV14 to TRBJ2-3; no firm D call. V dropped 0 bases and J dropped 5 bases, with 12 bases sitting between them. The CDR3 runs 15 residues. Germline V gene lookup returns CDR1 SGHDN and CDR2 FVKESK. The CDR3 reads CASSQDIRPRDTQYF. The DNA for the CDR3 is TGTGCCAGCAGCCAAGACATACGCCCACGAGATACGCAGTATTTT.

The chain is built from TRBV6-5 and TRBJ2-7; no clear D gene. The germline gives CDR1 MNHEY, CDR2 SVGAGI. The germline V and J ends were trimmed by 1 base and 0 bases, with 10 bases remaining between them. The CDR3 runs 15 residues. CDR3 in DNA: TGTGCCAGCAGTTACTTTCTAGACACCTCCTACGAGCAGTACTTC. It specifies CASSYFLDTSYEQYF.

This chain links TRBV2 with TRBJ1-2, with unresolved D. Looked up from germline, CDR1 is SNHLY and CDR2 is FYNNEI. The CDR3 has 14 amino acids. Trimming left V 3 bases short and J 0 bases short, with 8 bases between. The CDR3 region is CASSDNRSNYGYTF. The CDR3 DNA reads TGTGCCAGCAGTGATAACAGATCTAACTATGGCTACACCTTC.

In its sample, this clone was seen once. This chain's CDR3 is CASWLAGRTDTQYF. The CDR3 DNA reads TGTGCCAGCTGGCTAGCGGGTCGCACAGATACGCAGTATTTT. This chain connects TRBV6-5 to TRBJ2-3, with 8 bases identical to TRBD2. Germline trimming cut 8 bases from V and 1 base from J; bases unmatched to any gene: 5. This CDR3 spans 14 amino acids. Germline assignment: CDR1 MNHEY and CDR2 SVGAGI.

V gene TRBV4-3 combines with J gene TRBJ1-2, with 9 bases fitting TRBD1. V lost 2 bases and J lost 6; bases outside the gene matches: 4. This CDR3 region has 14 residues. Germline CDR1 is LGHNA and CDR2 is YSLEER. The CDR3 is CASSQRGQGHGYTF. The CDR3 DNA follows: TGCGCCAGCAGCCAACGTGGACAGGGGCATGGCTACACCTTC.

The V call is TRBV30, the J call TRBJ1-1, with D possibly matching TRBD1 (5 bases). Germline assignment: CDR1 GTSNPN and CDR2 SVGIG (reference sequence). Trimming stripped 3 bases from V and 5 bases from J, with 13 bases between. CDR3 size: 13 residues. The CDR3 coding sequence is TGTGCCTGGAGCTGGGGGGGAGAGACTGAAGCTTTCTTT. Its protein product is CAWSWGGETEAFF.

This chain joins TRBV7-2 and TRBJ2-1; 9 bases are a match to TRBD2. Germline V lookup: CDR1 SGHTA, CDR2 FQGNSA. The CDR3 spans 17 residues. Trimming at V came to 4 bases and at J to 0 bases, leaving 7 bases not matched to a gene. The CDR3 DNA reads TGTGCCAGCAGCTATAGACTAGCGGACACCTCCTACAATGAGCAGTTCTTC. This translates into CASSYRLADTSYNEQFF.

In this sample, this clone turned up once. V usage is TRBV7-6 and J usage is TRBJ1-5; D unclear. CDR3 length: 15 residues. The germline CDR1 and CDR2 sequences are SGHVS and FNYEAQ. V was clipped by 5 bases and J by 5 bases, with 16 bases between them. CDR3 in DNA: TGTGCCAGCAGCATGGGTGGTAAGGGCGATCAGCCCCAGCATTTT. It yields the protein CASSMGGKGDQPQHF.

The V gene is TRBV2, the J gene TRBJ1-4, with TRBD1 as a possible D gene (5 bases). Deletions cut 8 bases from V and 2 bases from J, with 15 bases between. In germline, CDR1 is SNHLY, CDR2 FYNNEI. The CDR3 contains 15 residues. The chain's CDR3 is CASSFSQGTNEKLFF. DNA of the CDR3: TGTGCCAGCTCCTTCTCCCAGGGTACTAATGAAAAACTGTTTTTT.

The chain is built from TRBV4-1 and TRBJ1-1; no firm D call. This CDR3 is built from 13 residues. Germline V gene sequence: CDR1 MGHRA, CDR2 YSYEKL. V was clipped by 4 bases and J by 6 bases, with 12 bases between them. The CDR3, as DNA: TGCGCCAGCAGCCCACCCAAGAGCCCTGAAGCTTTCTTT. It is translated as CASSPPKSPEAFF.

This clone was recorded once. The genes are TRBV27 and TRBJ2-7; TRBD1 matches 10 bases. The germline gives CDR1 MNHEY, CDR2 SMNVEV (reference sequence). The CDR3 totals 14 residues. Trimming took 3 bases from V and 6 from J; bases not matched to a gene: 5. The CDR3 spells CASSFGTGEGEQYF. CDR3 sequence (DNA): TGTGCCAGCAGTTTCGGGACAGGGGAGGGCGAGCAGTACTTC.

The chain links TRBV6-6 to TRBJ1-5; maybe TRBD1 (5 bases). V lost 2 bases and J 5 bases, leaving 13 bases between the germline ends. CDR1 is MNHNY, CDR2 SVGAGI, per germline (reference sequence). The CDR3 loop spans 15 amino acids. The CDR3 region has the DNA TGTGCCAGCAGTTACGTTCAGGGCTTGGATCAGCCCCAGCATTTT. Translated, it gives CASSYVQGLDQPQHF.

The chain uses TRBV11-2 and TRBJ1-4, with 8 bases matching TRBD1. V shed 6 bases, J shed 7 bases, and the junction held 10 bases outside the gene matches. The germline gives CDR1 SGHAT, CDR2 FQNNGV. This CDR3 has 15 residues. Here the CDR3 DNA reads TGTGCCAGCAGTGGAGATGGACAGGGATTTGAAAAACTGTTTTTT. It encodes CASSGDGQGFEKLFF.

The gene calls are TRBV27 and TRBJ2-7; TRBD1 matches 11 bases. The length of the CDR3 is 14 residues. Losses at the gene ends were 5 bases for V and 2 bases for J; bases not matched to a gene: 2. Germline CDR1 is MNHEY and CDR2 is SMNVEV (reference sequence). In DNA, the CDR3 is TGTGCCAGCAGTCCGGGACAGGGGGCCTACGAGCAGTACTTC. Protein product: CASSPGQGAYEQYF.

The chain has TRBV30 and TRBJ2-1; D is perhaps TRBD2 (5 bases). Trimming took off 5 bases at V and 3 bases at J, with 11 bases between the two ends. Germline CDR1 and CDR2: GTSNPN and SVGIG (reference sequence). The length of the CDR3 is 13 residues. This CDR3 is CAWWRPYYNEQFF. The CDR3 DNA reads as TGTGCCTGGTGGAGGCCATACTACAATGAGCAGTTCTTC.

This chain uses TRBV19 with TRBJ1-5; TRBD1 matches 9 bases. With 6 bases clipped from V and 5 bases from J, the junction kept 14 bases outside the gene matches. The CDR3 length is 17 residues. CDR1 and CDR2 from the germline V gene are LNHDA and SQIVND (reference sequence). The DNA of the CDR3 is TGTGCCAGTAGAATAAGTCCGGGACAGGGATATTATCAGCCCCAGCATTTT. Residues: CASRISPGQGYYQPQHF.

CDR3 in amino acids: CASSLPPGTGLPPLHF. DNA of the CDR3: TGTGCCAGCAGCCTCCCTCCCGGGACAGGGCTGCCACCCCTCCACTTT. The rearrangement uses TRBV5-4 and TRBJ1-6; 9 nucleotides match TRBD1. This CDR3 is built from 16 residues. CDR1 and CDR2 (germline): SGHNT, YYREEE (reference sequence). Unmatched junction bases numbered 13, after V lost 4 bases and J lost 11 bases.

The chain joins TRBV10-3 to TRBJ2-5; D call uncertain. V was pared by 3 bases and J by 4 bases, with 3 bases between. The germline V gene has CDR1 ENHRY and CDR2 SYGVKD. This CDR3 is built from 11 residues. CDR3 amino acids: CAISDRETQYF. Here the CDR3 DNA reads TGTGCCATCAGTGACAGAGAGACCCAGTACTTC.

The gene calls are TRBV9 and TRBJ1-3; D unresolved. The CDR3 length is 14 residues. Germline CDR1 is SGDLS and CDR2 is YYNGEE. V lost 4 bases and J 4 bases, leaving 12 bases between the germline ends. The CDR3 is CASSLEPAGNTIYF. The CDR3 DNA reads TGTGCCAGCAGCCTGGAACCGGCCGGAAACACCATATATTTT.